Shown below are 28 T cell receptor beta chains from a single sample sequenced in a study of cytomegalovirus exposure and HLA in healthy donors. Amplification used 60 Vbeta primers and 13 Jbeta primers. Assay used: immunoSEQ multiplex PCR; TCRdb lists only in-frame clones, some missing. The sample has roughly 200,000 clones; 65% to 90% are singletons. The sequenced sample was PBMCs. These receptors were obtained from a woman between 45 and 65 years old in good health and CMV-seronegative.

This rearrangement joins TRBV5-4 to TRBJ2-4, with 7 bases aligning to TRBD2. V was pared by 2 bases and J by 5 bases, with 10 bases of the junction left unmatched. This CDR3 region has 16 residues. CDR1 is SGHNT and CDR2 is YYREEE in the germline V gene (reference sequence). This CDR3 is CASSLGGTKRENIQYF. CDR3 DNA sequence: TGTGCCAGCAGCTTAGGCGGGACTAAGAGGGAAAACATTCAGTACTTC.

This clone showed up just once. The chain is built from TRBV11-2 and TRBJ2-5; TRBD2 agrees at 9 bases. V lost 6 bases and J lost 5; bases outside the gene matches: 16. Germline V gene lookup returns CDR1 SGHAT and CDR2 FQNNGV. This CDR3 comprises 17 residues. CDR3 protein: CASRPGIAGVSKETQYF. CDR3 coding DNA: TGTGCCAGCAGGCCGGGAATAGCGGGAGTCTCTAAGGAGACCCAGTACTTC.

This chain uses TRBV6-6 with TRBJ1-2; D is unresolved. V lost 6 bases to trimming and J lost 3 bases, with 8 bases between them. The germline gives CDR1 MNHNY, CDR2 SVGAGI (reference sequence). The CDR3 has 12 residues. The CDR3 reads CASSAVDYGYTF. The CDR3 coding sequence is TGTGCCAGCAGCGCGGTGGACTATGGCTACACCTTC.

Details on this clone: The same CDR3 can be traced to other DNA sequences in this sample. V is TRBV2 and J is TRBJ2-1, with a possible D match to TRBD1 (6 bases). V gave up 6 bases and J gave up 8 bases, with 23 bases separating them. The CDR3 runs to 16 residues. CDR1 and CDR2 (germline): SNHLY, FYNNEI. In nucleotides, the CDR3 is TGTGCCAGCAGCCTGGGACATAACCTAGGGGTTGATGAGCAGTTCTTC. This translates into CASSLGHNLGVDEQFF.

The rearrangement links TRBV4-2 to TRBJ2-3; 15 bases fit TRBD2. From germline, CDR1 is LGHNA and CDR2 YNFKEQ. The CDR3 has 19 amino acids. Trimming cost V 4 bases and J 0 bases; bases outside gene matches: 8. CDR3 nucleotide sequence: TGTGCCAGCAGCCCTACCGGGACTAGCGGGAGGACCAGCACAGATACGCAGTATTTT. Its translation: CASSPTGTSGRTSTDTQYF.

V is TRBV5-6 and J is TRBJ2-7; a possible D gene is TRBD1 (6 bases). Trimming removed 2 bases at V and 6 bases at J, with 12 bases between. CDR1 and CDR2 (germline): SGHDT, YYEEEE. This CDR3 is built from 13 residues. The CDR3 protein is CASSFVDRGEQYF. The CDR3 DNA sequence: TGTGCCAGCAGCTTCGTGGACAGAGGCGAGCAGTACTTC.

This clone was counted a single time. The chain employs TRBV28 and TRBJ2-1, with D maybe TRBD1 (7 bases). With 5 bases removed from V and 0 bases from J, the gap between germline ends came to 14 bases. Germline V gene data show CDR1 as MDHEN and CDR2 as SYDVKM. The CDR3 spans 16 residues. The CDR3 DNA sequence: TGTGCCAGCAGTCCCTCAGGGGGAGGCTCCTACAATGAGCAGTTCTTC. This sequence encodes CASSPSGGGSYNEQFF.

The chain is built from TRBV27 and TRBJ2-2; weak D call: TRBD1 (6 bases). Looked up from germline, CDR1 is MNHEY and CDR2 is SMNVEV (reference sequence). The CDR3 contains 13 residues. The V and J ends lost 8 bases and 4 bases respectively, with 11 bases between them. The CDR3 coding sequence is TGTGCCAGCCATTCACAGGGCACCGGGGAGCTGTTTTTT. Encoded protein: CASHSQGTGELFF.

The chain employs TRBV27 and TRBJ2-5, with 10 bases aligning to TRBD2. This CDR3 spans 15 amino acids. V lost 6 bases and J lost 4; bases outside the gene matches: 8. Germline V lookup: CDR1 MNHEY, CDR2 SMNVEV (reference sequence). For the CDR3, the DNA is TGTGCCAGCAGGCGAGGCAGCGGGAGGGCAGAGACCCAGTACTTC. Its protein is CASRRGSGRAETQYF.

The chain uses TRBV25-1 and TRBJ2-7; D is ambiguous. Trimming took off 6 bases at V and 1 base at J, with 10 bases between the two ends. Germline lookup yields CDR1 MGHDK and CDR2 SYGVNS. This CDR3 region has 13 residues. The CDR3 nucleotides are TGTGCCAGCAGCCAACAGAGTTCCTACGAGCAGTACTTC. It is translated as CASSQQSSYEQYF.

This clone was picked up a small number of times. This rearrangement joins TRBV18 to TRBJ1-4; D is unresolved. The CDR3 extends over 13 amino acids. Between the trimmed V and J ends, which lost 3 bases and 4 bases, there was a span of 6 bases. CDR1 and CDR2 from the germline V gene are KGHSH and LQKENI. Here the CDR3 DNA reads TGTGCCAGCTCACCGGCCCTTAATGAAAAACTGTTTTTT. This translates into CASSPALNEKLFF.

The J gene is TRBJ2-7, the V gene TRBV6-1; weak D call: TRBD1 (6 bases). The CDR3 extends over 13 amino acids. Germline loops: CDR1 MNHNS, CDR2 SASEGT. V was clipped by 6 bases and J by 2 bases, with 11 bases between them. CDR3 sequence reads: CASRGHLTYEQYF. In DNA, the CDR3 is TGTGCCAGCAGGGGACACTTAACCTACGAGCAGTACTTC.

This clone appeared once. The chain joins TRBV19 to TRBJ2-7, with 10 bases matching TRBD1. The ends lost 6 bases at V and 1 base at J; junction bases unmatched: 3. This CDR3 region has 14 residues. CDR1 is LNHDA and CDR2 is SQIVND in the germline V gene (reference sequence). For the CDR3, the DNA is TGTGCCAGTAGAAGGACAGGGGGTTCCTACGAGCAGTACTTC. Its protein product is CASRRTGGSYEQYF. Full variable domain (outside the CDR3, taken from reference TRBV19 and TRBJ2-7): DGGITQSPKYLFRKEGQNVTLSCEQNLNHDAMYWYRQDPGQGLRLIYYSQIVNDFQKGDIAEGYSVSREKKESFPLTVTSAQKNPTAFYLCASRRTGGSYEQYFGPGTRLTVT.

This clone was found once. The chain is built from TRBV6-1 and TRBJ2-3; 12 bases agree with TRBD2. Trimming at V came to 2 bases and at J to 5 bases, leaving 2 bases not matched to a gene. Germline loops: CDR1 MNHNS, CDR2 SASEGT. This CDR3 comprises 15 residues. The CDR3 spells CASSERGLAGDTQYF. The CDR3 coding sequence is TGTGCCAGCAGTGAAAGGGGACTAGCGGGAGATACGCAGTATTTT.

The V call is TRBV9, the J call TRBJ2-2, with 7 bases that match TRBD2. Germline CDR1 is SGDLS and CDR2 is YYNGEE. Trimming at V came to 3 bases and at J to 3 bases, leaving 5 bases not matched to a gene. The CDR3 loop spans 15 amino acids. The CDR3 is CASSESGIDTGELFF. CDR3 nucleotide sequence: TGTGCCAGCAGCGAAAGCGGGATAGACACCGGGGAGCTGTTTTTT.

The chain combines TRBV5-1 with TRBJ2-1; TRBD1 matches at 9 bases. Per the germline V gene, CDR1 is SGHRS and CDR2 is YFSETQ. Germline trimming cut 4 bases from V and 13 bases from J; bases unmatched to any gene: 9. This CDR3 contains 13 residues. CDR3 sequence (DNA): TGCGCCAGCAGCAGCGACAGGGGGTTCGAACAGTTCTTC. Residues: CASSSDRGFEQFF. The full variable domain, its missing parts supplied by reference TRBV5-1 and TRBJ2-1, is KAGVTQTPRYLIKTRGQQVTLSCSPISGHRSVSWYQQTPGQGLQFLFEYFSETQRNKGNFPGRFSGRQFSNSRSEMNVSTLELGDSALYLCASSSDRGFEQFFGPGTRLTVL.

The chain recombines TRBV30 with TRBJ1-2; D perhaps matches TRBD1 (5 bases). This CDR3 region has 14 residues. The V end lost 1 base, the J end lost 8 bases, and 17 bases lay between the germline ends. CDR1 GTSNPN and CDR2 SVGIG come from the germline V gene (reference sequence). The CDR3 coding sequence is TGTGCCTGGAGTGGAGTGGGGGGATTAGGCGGCTACACCTTC. Residues: CAWSGVGGLGGYTF.

V and J are TRBV10-3 and TRBJ2-2; 7 bases agree with TRBD1. The CDR3 covers 17 residues. The ends lost 6 bases at V and 4 bases at J; junction bases unmatched: 14. CDR1 is ENHRY and CDR2 is SYGVKD in the germline V gene. CDR3 DNA sequence: TGTGCCATCAGGAGGGGACAGACTCCCGTTGGCACCGGGGAGCTGTTTTTT. It is translated as CAIRRGQTPVGTGELFF.

V gene TRBV5-1 combines with J gene TRBJ2-4; 8 positions match TRBD1. V lost 7 bases to trimming and J lost 0 bases; unmatched junction nucleotides: 6. The CDR3 loop spans 15 amino acids. The germline CDR1 and CDR2 sequences are SGHRS and YFSETQ. The chain's CDR3 is CASSQGGLAKNIQYF. The CDR3 DNA reads as TGCGCCAGCTCACAGGGGGGACTAGCCAAAAACATTCAGTACTTC.

The chain combines TRBV9 with TRBJ1-2, with TRBD1 as a possible D gene (6 bases). Trimming left V 6 bases short and J 5 bases short, with 11 bases between. Germline-derived CDR1 and CDR2 are SGDLS and YYNGEE. This CDR3 has 12 amino acids. The CDR3 DNA reads TGTGCCAGCACGGAAGGGGGTTATGGCTACACCTTC. Translation gives CASTEGGYGYTF.

The rearrangement uses TRBV27 and TRBJ2-5, with D tentatively TRBD1 (6 bases). Germline V CDR1 and CDR2: MNHEY, SMNVEV (reference sequence). The CDR3 totals 13 residues. The V and J ends lost 4 bases and 5 bases respectively, with 11 bases between them. The CDR3, as DNA: TGTGCCAGCAGTTCGGGACACGGGGAGACCCAGTACTTC. Protein: CASSSGHGETQYF.

The chain employs TRBV10-3 and TRBJ1-2; D might be TRBD1 (6 bases). Trimming shortened V by 2 bases and J by 7 bases, and 11 bases separated the two germline ends. Germline assignment: CDR1 ENHRY and CDR2 SYGVKD. This CDR3 contains 13 residues. Written as DNA, the CDR3 is TGTGCCATCAGTGAGCCGGGACAAACTGGCTACACCTTC. Translation: CAISEPGQTGYTF.

The chain's CDR3 is CASSVQKAGGPHEQYF. DNA for the CDR3: TGTGCCAGCAGCGTTCAAAAGGCAGGGGGCCCCCACGAGCAGTACTTC. This rearrangement joins TRBV7-9 to TRBJ2-7; 8 bases map to TRBD1. Germline lookup yields CDR1 SEHNR and CDR2 FQNEAQ (reference sequence). CDR3 length equals 16 residues. Losses at the gene ends were 5 bases for V and 5 bases for J; bases not matched to a gene: 14.

J is TRBJ2-1 and V is TRBV30; TRBD2 is a possible D gene (7 bases). The CDR3 extends over 17 amino acids. CDR1 and CDR2 (germline): GTSNPN, SVGIG (reference sequence). The V gene lost 0 bases and the J gene lost 0 bases, with 15 bases spanning the gap. CDR3 bases: TGTGCCTGGAGTGTCAGATCGGGGGGCAGCTCCTACAATGAGCAGTTCTTC. Residues: CAWSVRSGGSSYNEQFF.

The chain couples TRBV6-6 to TRBJ2-7; maybe TRBD2 (6 bases). Trimming left V 5 bases short and J 0 bases short, with 14 bases between. The CDR3 has 15 residues. CDR1 MNHNY and CDR2 SVGAGI come from the germline V gene (reference sequence). Here the CDR3 DNA reads TGTGCCAGCAGTGGGTGGGGGGTGCGCTCCTACGAGCAGTACTTC. It translates to CASSGWGVRSYEQYF.

The genes are TRBV29-1 and TRBJ1-5; D is possibly TRBD1 (5 bases). CDR1 and CDR2 from the germline V gene are SQVTM and ANQGSEA. Trimming left V 5 bases short and J 1 base short, with 9 bases between. The CDR3 consists of 13 residues. In DNA form, the CDR3 reads TGCAGCGTTTCGGACACAAGCAATCAGCCCCAGCATTTT. This gives the protein CSVSDTSNQPQHF. Complete variable domain (other parts from reference TRBV29-1 and TRBJ1-5): SAVISQKPSRDICQRGTSLTIQCQVDSQVTMMFWYRQQPGQSLTLIATANQGSEATYESGFVIDKFPISRPNLTFSTLTVSNMSPEDSSIYLCSVSDTSNQPQHFGDGTRLSIL.

This sequence joins TRBV19 and TRBJ1-1, with D possibly TRBD1 on 6 matching bases. Germline V CDR1 and CDR2: LNHDA, SQIVND (reference sequence). The CDR3 covers 13 residues. V was pared by 7 bases and J by 4 bases, with 13 bases between. The CDR3 DNA follows: TGTGCCAGTACCCCAGGGGTGGGCACTGAAGCTTTCTTT. It translates to CASTPGVGTEAFF.

This clone was recorded a few times. This chain connects TRBV11-3 to TRBJ2-5, with 8 bases identical to TRBD1. This CDR3 contains 18 residues. V shed 5 bases and J 3 bases; nucleotides not matched to a gene: 17. Germline values: CDR1 SGHNT, CDR2 YENEEA. The CDR3 DNA follows: TGTGCCAGCAGCCAGGAAGGGGCGGCAGGGGGCGAAGAAGAGACCCAGTACTTC. Its protein product is CASSQEGAAGGEEETQYF.